A single sample gave rise to the 18 T cell receptor beta chains below, sequenced in a study of blood T cell repertoires in COVID-19. TCRdb keeps only in-frame clones here, not all; method: immunoSEQ multiplex PCR. The sample contains 200,000 to 300,000 clones, around four fifths of which appear only once. The sequenced material came from peripheral blood. The receptors come from a man in his fifties or sixties with acute or convalescent COVID-19.

The rearrangement joins TRBV9 to TRBJ2-1; the D gene is possibly TRBD2 (6 bases). The V end was cut by 4 bases, the J end by 12 bases, with 8 bases between. This CDR3 has 10 residues. Looked up from germline, CDR1 is SGDLS and CDR2 is YYNGEE. The CDR3 sequence is CASSPGLQFF. CDR3 DNA: TGTGCCAGCAGCCCGGGACTGCAGTTCTTC.

The chain has TRBV6-4 and TRBJ2-1; 7 bases are shared with TRBD2. J gave up 0 bases and V 4 bases, and 6 bases lay outside the gene matches. The CDR3 has 16 amino acids. The germline gives CDR1 MRHNA, CDR2 SNTAGT. The CDR3 nucleotides are TGTGCCAGCAGTGTAATAGCGGGCAGCTCCTACAATGAGCAGTTCTTC. The encoded protein is CASSVIAGSSYNEQFF.

The chain is built from TRBV3-1 (or the pseudogene TRBV3-2) and TRBJ1-5, with D tentatively TRBD1 (6 bases). Trimming shortened V by 2 bases and J by 5 bases, and 13 bases separated the two germline ends. This CDR3 is built from 15 residues. Germline CDR1 and CDR2: LGHDT and YNNKEL (reference sequence). The CDR3 DNA sequence: TGTGCCAGCAGCCAATTTTTGGGGGCGGATCAGCCCCAGCATTTT. Protein sequence: CASSQFLGADQPQHF.

This clone showed up just once. The V and J genes are TRBV24-1 and TRBJ1-5, with 12 bases aligning to TRBD1. Germline assignment: CDR1 KGHDR and CDR2 SFDVKD. The CDR3 runs to 19 residues. The J segment lost 5 bases and the V segment lost 4 bases, leaving 14 bases of the junction unmatched. DNA of the CDR3: TGTGCCACCAGTGAAACTCCGGGACAGGGGGCGCGGTTGGATCAGCCCCAGCATTTT. It is translated as CATSETPGQGARLDQPQHF.

The chain uses TRBV3-1 (or the pseudogene TRBV3-2) and TRBJ1-2, with a possible D match to TRBD1 (5 bases). Germline CDR1 LGHDT, CDR2 YNNKEL (reference sequence). V lost 2 bases and J lost 7, with 20 bases in between. CDR3 length equals 16 residues. CDR3 nucleotides: TGTGCCAGCAGCCAATTAATGGTGCGGGGCCTGGGTGGCTACACCTTC. It encodes CASSQLMVRGLGGYTF.

This clone was seen only a few times. This chain connects TRBV9 to TRBJ1-2, with D unclear. V was trimmed by 7 bases and J by 2 bases, leaving 15 bases between them. The germline V gene encodes CDR1 SGDLS and CDR2 YYNGEE. CDR3 length equals 14 residues. CDR3 protein: CASGGRVENYGYTF. The CDR3 DNA sequence: TGTGCCAGCGGCGGGAGGGTAGAAAACTATGGCTACACCTTC.

Only a few counts were recorded for this clone. CDR3 sequence: CASRDTANYGYTF. CDR3 nucleotide sequence: TGTGCCAGCAGGGATACAGCTAACTATGGCTACACCTTC. V gene TRBV6-5 combines with J gene TRBJ1-2; D is unclear. The germline gives CDR1 MNHEY, CDR2 SVGAGI. The CDR3 runs 13 residues. V lost 6 bases and J 0 bases, leaving 8 bases between the germline ends.

V is TRBV9 and J is TRBJ2-1; tentatively, D is TRBD2 (6 bases). The CDR3 is made up of 14 amino acids. Deletions cut 6 bases from V and 4 bases from J, with 14 bases between. The germline V gene has CDR1 SGDLS and CDR2 YYNGEE. CDR3 protein: CASNQGLSYNEQFF. The CDR3 DNA reads TGTGCCAGCAACCAAGGACTATCATACAATGAGCAGTTCTTC. The full variable domain, its missing parts supplied by reference TRBV9 and TRBJ2-1, is DSGVTQTPKHLITATGQRVTLRCSPRSGDLSVYWYQQSLDQGLQFLIQYYNGEERAKGNILERFSAQQFPDLHSELNLSSLELGDSALYFCASNQGLSYNEQFFGPGTRLTVL.

The CDR3 DNA reads as TGTGCCAGCAGCTCCCCCTTAACAGGGTATAATTCACCCCTCCACTTT. This gives the protein CASSSPLTGYNSPLHF. This chain connects TRBV27 to TRBJ1-6; maybe TRBD1 (6 bases). CDR3 length: 16 residues. V lost 6 bases, J lost 4 bases, and 16 bases lay in between. CDR1 and CDR2 from the germline V gene are MNHEY and SMNVEV (reference sequence).

This clone appeared a single time. The CDR3, as DNA: TGTGCCAGCAGCCCGCGGACAGGCAACACCGGGGAGCTGTTTTTT. Protein product: CASSPRTGNTGELFF. V gene TRBV4-2 combines with J gene TRBJ2-2; TRBD1 matches 7 bases. The CDR3 sequence is 15 residues long. Germline V gives CDR1 LGHNA, CDR2 YNFKEQ. V lost 4 bases, J lost 2 bases, and 4 bases stayed unmatched.

This clone was seen more than once but under ten times. The gene calls are TRBV2 and TRBJ1-2, with D possibly TRBD1 on 5 matching bases. V lost 4 bases and J lost 4, with 10 bases in between. The CDR3 is 13 amino acids. CDR1 is SNHLY, CDR2 FYNNEI, per germline. As DNA, the CDR3 is TGTGCCAGCAGTGCGGGCGGGGGCTATGGCTACACCTTC. Encoded protein: CASSAGGGYGYTF. The full variable domain, rest sourced from reference TRBV2 and TRBJ1-2, is EPEVTQTPSHQVTQMGQEVILRCVPISNHLYFYWYRQILGQKVEFLVSFYNNEISEKSEIFDDQFSVERPDGSNFTLKIRSTKLEDSAMYFCASSAGGGYGYTFGSGTRLTVV.

The V gene is TRBV18, the J gene TRBJ2-7; 8 nucleotides agree with TRBD1. The V segment lost 1 base and the J segment 6 bases; nucleotides outside the gene matches: 8. The CDR3 runs 15 residues. The germline gives CDR1 KGHSH, CDR2 LQKENI. The CDR3: CASSPQGQGSAEQYF. CDR3 nucleotide sequence: TGTGCCAGCTCACCACAAGGACAGGGAAGCGCCGAGCAGTACTTC.

The chain uses TRBV5-6 and TRBJ2-7, with 7 bases fitting TRBD1. Germline trimming cut 3 bases from V and 3 bases from J; bases unmatched to any gene: 12. The CDR3 runs to 16 residues. Germline CDR1 reads SGHDT; CDR2 reads YYEEEE. The CDR3 coding sequence is TGTGCCAGCAGCTGGGGAACACAGGGGACGGACTACGAGCAGTACTTC. Protein: CASSWGTQGTDYEQYF.

The chain recombines TRBV20-1 with TRBJ2-7; TRBD2 might be the D (5 bases). Germline V gives CDR1 DFQATT, CDR2 SNEGSKA (reference sequence). This CDR3 is built from 14 residues. Trimming removed 3 bases from V and 4 bases from J, with 16 bases in between. CDR3 bases: TGCAGTGCTAGTCTTGCGGGCGGATATTACGAGCAGTACTTC. Encoded protein: CSASLAGGYYEQYF.

This chain joins TRBV5-1 and TRBJ1-2; 7 bases line up with TRBD1. Unmatched junction bases numbered 6, after V lost 0 bases and J lost 4 bases. Germline-derived CDR1 and CDR2 are SGHRS and YFSETQ. CDR3 length: 15 residues. CDR3 region: CASSLAWTGRYGYTF. CDR3 bases: TGCGCCAGCAGCTTGGCCTGGACAGGCCGCTATGGCTACACCTTC.

The sample holds a few counts of this clone. Here the CDR3 DNA reads TGTGCCAGCAGCGGACTAGCGGGAGGTGGGGGAGATACGCAGTATTTT. Translation: CASSGLAGGGGDTQYF. This rearrangement joins TRBV7-9 to TRBJ2-3, with 14 positions matching TRBD2. The junction had 6 bases not matched to a gene; V was cut back by 5 bases and J by 5 bases. CDR1 is SEHNR and CDR2 is FQNEAQ in the germline V gene (reference sequence). This CDR3 comprises 16 residues.

The CDR3 DNA is TGTGCCAGCAGCAAACGGACAGGGGATTCACAAGAGACCCAGTACTTC. Amino acid sequence: CASSKRTGDSQETQYF. The chain couples TRBV11-2 to TRBJ2-5; 9 bases are a match to TRBD1. V lost 5 bases to trimming and J lost 2 bases; unmatched junction nucleotides: 9. This CDR3 has 16 residues. The germline V gene has CDR1 SGHAT and CDR2 FQNNGV.

V is TRBV3-1 (or the pseudogene TRBV3-2) and J is TRBJ1-4, with D perhaps TRBD1 (6 bases). Trimming removed 0 bases at V and 9 bases at J, with 14 bases between. This CDR3 has 15 amino acids. CDR1 is LGHDT and CDR2 is YNNKEL in the germline V gene (reference sequence). The CDR3: CASSQDPGHSKKLFF. The CDR3 DNA reads as TGTGCCAGCAGCCAAGATCCGGGACATTCCAAAAAACTGTTTTTT.